The sequence of this TCR beta chain was determined in a study of T cell responses to AZD1222 COVID-19 vaccine. Whole-study results and caveats: Elevations in Spike-specific TCR breadth and depth followed administration of two AZD1222 doses.

To note about this clone: Its target is unknown.

Clones were read by immunoSEQ multiplex PCR, and TCRdb kept only the in-frame ones, dropping some. In the table there are fewer than 150,000 clones, roughly 93% of which are singletons. This receptor was taken from an adult who received the AZD1222 COVID-19 vaccine. Sequenced material: peripheral blood, taken 28 days after the second AZD1222 dose.

The CDR3 region has the DNA TGTGCCAGCAGCTCCGGGACAGGGTATAATCAGCCCCAGCATTTT. Amino acid sequence: CASSSGTGYNQPQHF. The rearrangement joins TRBV7-2 to TRBJ1-5, with 9 nucleotides matching TRBD1. Trimming cost V 4 bases and J 4 bases; bases outside gene matches: 5. This CDR3 has 15 amino acids. Germline CDR1 is SGHTA and CDR2 is FQGNSA.